Here is one TCR beta chain with its context. Its matching antigen is unknown. These data originate in a study of beta chain features in type 1 diabetes. Since all of the isolated RNA was reverse transcribed, expressed TCRB transcripts were what got sequenced. The table came from immunoSEQ multiplex PCR; TCRdb's copy has only in-frame clones and leaves some out. This table holds 250,000 to 350,000 clones, approximately 14% found once. V gave up 3 bases and J gave up 3 bases; unmatched junction bases: 11. The CDR3 is 19 amino acids. The germline V gene encodes CDR1 SGHTA and CDR2 FQGNSA. Study-wide points: PCR may have favored shorter templates equally in patients and controls. Type 1 diabetes patients showed fewer insertions and more deletions at VDJ junctions.

By way of CD45RO/CCR7/CD25/CD127/CD95/CD27, the CD4+ regulatory, stem cell-like memory, central memory and naive cells were sorted. The rearrangement uses TRBV7-2 and TRBJ2-3, with 14 bases aligning to TRBD2. This clonotype was sampled from a young man in good health. The material sequenced was central memory CD4+ T cells from blood. The CDR3 region is CASSFVGLAGVLGTDTQYF. The CDR3 DNA is TGTGCCAGCAGCTTCGTGGGACTAGCGGGGGTATTGGGGACAGATACGCAGTATTTT. The variable domain in full, completed from reference TRBV7-2 and TRBJ2-3, reads GAGVSQSPSNKVTEKGKDVELRCDPISGHTALYWYRQSLGQGLEFLIYFQGNSAPDKSGLPSDRFSAERTGGSVSTLTIQRTQQEDSAVYLCASSFVGLAGVLGTDTQYFGPGTRLTVL.